Ten or more counts support the clone carrying this T cell receptor beta chain. The data stem from a study of human T cells and chemical hapten exposure. In the study overall: The study patch tested 0.01% DPC on the upper back and read results at 6 days.

The time point denotes: pre-sensitization, week 0. Treatment defined: therapeutic diphenylcyclopropenone sensitization with weekly scalp DPC. TCRdb re-called the RACE reads with MiXCR, one entry per CDR3 protein. Of around 330,000 distinct CDR3 sequences in the sample, over 5% were seen once. Per germline, CDR1 ENHRY and CDR2 SYGVKD. The CDR3 totals 11 residues. V was cut by 7 bases and J by 7 bases, with 8 bases left in between. The clonotype comes from a young woman with alopecia areata. Some clones in this sample may be carry-over from other donors' samples. The material was whole blood, obtained in connection with sensitization to the hapten diphenylcyclopropenone (DPC). V is TRBV10-3 and J is TRBJ2-1; the D gene is possibly TRBD2 (6 bases). This CDR3 is CAITGENEQFF. In DNA, the CDR3 is TGTGCCATCACGGGGGAGAATGAGCAGTTCTTC.